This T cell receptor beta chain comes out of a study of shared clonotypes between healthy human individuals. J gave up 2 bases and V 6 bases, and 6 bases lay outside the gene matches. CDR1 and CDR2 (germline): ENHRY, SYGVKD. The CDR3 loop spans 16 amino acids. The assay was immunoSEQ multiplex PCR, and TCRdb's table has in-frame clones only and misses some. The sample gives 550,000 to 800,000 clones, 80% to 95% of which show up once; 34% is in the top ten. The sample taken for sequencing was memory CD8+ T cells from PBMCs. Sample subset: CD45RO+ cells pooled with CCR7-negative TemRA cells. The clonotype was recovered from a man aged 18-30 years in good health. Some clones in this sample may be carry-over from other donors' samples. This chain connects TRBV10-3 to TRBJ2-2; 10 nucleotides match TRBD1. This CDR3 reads CAIRVDRGLNTGELFF. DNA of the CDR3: TGTGCCATCAGGGTAGACAGGGGGCTAAACACCGGGGAGCTGTTTTTT.